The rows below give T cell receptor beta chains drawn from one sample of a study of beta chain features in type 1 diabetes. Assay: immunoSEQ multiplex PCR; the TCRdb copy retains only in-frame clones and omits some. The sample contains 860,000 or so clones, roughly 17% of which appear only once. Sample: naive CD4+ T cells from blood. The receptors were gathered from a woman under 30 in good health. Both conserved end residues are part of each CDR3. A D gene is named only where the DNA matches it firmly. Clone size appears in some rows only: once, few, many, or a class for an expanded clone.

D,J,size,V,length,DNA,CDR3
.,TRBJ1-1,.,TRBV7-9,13,TGTGCCAGCAGCTTCTCTCCCAACAGTGAAGCTTTCTTT,CASSFSPNSEAFF
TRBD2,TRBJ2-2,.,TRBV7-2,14,TGTGCCAGCAGCTTCGGCGGGAGGGCCGGGGAGCTGTTTTTT,CASSFGGRAGELFF
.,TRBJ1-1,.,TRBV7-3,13,TGTGCCAGCAGCTGGACACGGAACACTGAAGCTTTCTTT,CASSWTRNTEAFF
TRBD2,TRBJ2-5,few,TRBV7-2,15,TGTGCCAGCAGCTTAACTAGCGGGGGCCAAGAGACCCAGTACTTC,CASSLTSGGQETQYF
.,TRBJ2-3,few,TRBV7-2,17,TGTGCCAGCAGCTTATCCCCCACGGGATCGGGCGCAGATACGCAGTATTTT,CASSLSPTGSGADTQYF
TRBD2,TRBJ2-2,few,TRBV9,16,TGTGCCAGCAGCGAACGCGGGAGGGCCGAGGACGGGGAGCTGTTTTTT,CASSERGRAEDGELFF
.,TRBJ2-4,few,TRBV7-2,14,TGTGCCAGCAGCTTTCAGAGTAATTGGGACATTCAGTACTTC,CASSFQSNWDIQYF
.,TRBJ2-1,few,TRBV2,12,TGTGCCAGCTCTCCGCAAGGCTATGAGCAGTTCTTC,CASSPQGYEQFF
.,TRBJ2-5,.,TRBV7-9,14,TGTGCCAGCAGATCCTTGCGGTCGAGGGAGACCCAGTACTTC,CASRSLRSRETQYF
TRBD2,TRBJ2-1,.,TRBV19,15,TGTGCCAGTAACCCGACTAGCGGGACTTACAATGAGCAGTTCTTC,CASNPTSGTYNEQFF
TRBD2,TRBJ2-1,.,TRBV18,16,TGTGCCAGCTCACCGACTAGCGGGAGGGTCGCTAATGAGCAGTTCTTC,CASSPTSGRVANEQFF
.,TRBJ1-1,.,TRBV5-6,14,TGTGCCAGCAGCTTGGAAAGACGGAACACTGAAGCTTTCTTT,CASSLERRNTEAFF
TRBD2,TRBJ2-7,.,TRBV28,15,TGTGCCAGCAGTTTGGGGACTAGCGGGAGGCGCGAGCAGTACTTC,CASSLGTSGRREQYF
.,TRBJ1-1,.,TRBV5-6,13,TGTGCCAGCACCTACTCCGGGAGGACTAGAGCTTTCTTT,CASTYSGRTRAFF
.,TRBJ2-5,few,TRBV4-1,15,TGCGCCAGCAGCCAAGTTGGTCTAGCTTCGGAGACCCAGTACTTC,CASSQVGLASETQYF
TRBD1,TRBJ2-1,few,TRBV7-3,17,TGTGCCAGCTCGACAGGGGGCCCCCCTGGTTCCTACAATGAGCAGTTCTTC,CASSTGGPPGSYNEQFF
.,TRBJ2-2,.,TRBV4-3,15,TGCGCCAGCAGCCAAGATACCATGAGGGCCGGGGAGCTGTTTTTT,CASSQDTMRAGELFF
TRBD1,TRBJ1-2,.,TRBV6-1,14,TGTGCCAGCATTCCGGACAGGGTCGGCTATGGCTACACCTTC,CASIPDRVGYGYTF
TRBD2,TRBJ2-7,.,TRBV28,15,TGTGCCAGCAGCGGGAGAGGGCGACTAGCTTACGAGCAGTACTTC,CASSGRGRLAYEQYF
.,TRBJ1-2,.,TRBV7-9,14,TGTGCCAGCAGCCCAGTGCGGTTCCCCTATGGCTACACCTTC,CASSPVRFPYGYTF
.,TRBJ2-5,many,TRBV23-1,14,TGCGCCAGCAAGGCGGCGTGGGGCTACGGGACCCAGTACTTC,CASKAAWGYGTQYF
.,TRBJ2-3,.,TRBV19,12,TGTGCCAGTAGTTGGGACTCCTATACGCAGTATTTT,CASSWDSYTQYF
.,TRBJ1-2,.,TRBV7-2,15,TGTGCCAGCAGCTCGAGAGGACAAGCTAACTATGGCTACACCTTC,CASSSRGQANYGYTF
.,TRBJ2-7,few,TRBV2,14,TGTGCCAGCAGTTACCGGGACCAGCCCTACGAGCAGTACTTC,CASSYRDQPYEQYF
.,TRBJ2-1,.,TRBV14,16,TGTGCCAGCAGCCTGGGGGTAGCGGCCTCCTACAATGAGCAGTTCTTC,CASSLGVAASYNEQFF
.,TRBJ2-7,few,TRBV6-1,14,TGTGCCAGCAGTGTCCGGCCCGGGTCCTACGAGCAGTACTTC,CASSVRPGSYEQYF
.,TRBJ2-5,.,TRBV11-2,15,TGTGCCAGCAGCTTAGTAGGGAGACGGTTAGAGACCCAGTACTTC,CASSLVGRRLETQYF
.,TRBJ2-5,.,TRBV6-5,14,TGTGCCAGCAGCCAACGGACCCAGGGCGAGACCCAGTACTTC,CASSQRTQGETQYF
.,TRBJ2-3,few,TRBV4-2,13,TGTGCCAGCAGCCAGATTTTAACAGATACGCAGTATTTT,CASSQILTDTQYF
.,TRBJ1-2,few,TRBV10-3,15,TGTGCCATCAGTGAGTCACTAGGGTATAACTATGGCTACACCTTC,CAISESLGYNYGYTF
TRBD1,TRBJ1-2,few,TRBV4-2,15,TGTGCCAGCAGCCACGGACAGGGAGACAACTATGGCTACACCTTC,CASSHGQGDNYGYTF
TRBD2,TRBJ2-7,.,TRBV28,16,TGTGCCAGCAGTTTGGCGAGCGGGAGAATCGGCTACGAGCAGTACTTC,CASSLASGRIGYEQYF
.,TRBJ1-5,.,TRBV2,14,TGTGCCAGCAGGGAGCTAAATAGCAATCAGCCCCAGCATTTT,CASRELNSNQPQHF
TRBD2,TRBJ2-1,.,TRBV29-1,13,TGCAGCGTTGGGGGTAGCGGGAAAAAGAATCAGTTCTTC,CSVGGSGKKNQFF
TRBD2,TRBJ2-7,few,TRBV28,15,TGTGCCAGCAGGGGCGGGACTAGCGGACCCTACGAGCAGTACTTC,CASRGGTSGPYEQYF
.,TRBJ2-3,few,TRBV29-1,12,TGCAGCGTTGCCGGGGGCACAGATACGCAGTATTTT,CSVAGGTDTQYF